This entry lists 30 T cell receptor beta chains sequenced from one sample in a study of chemoradiotherapy in HPV16-positive cancers. TCRdb keeps only in-frame clones here, not all; method: immunoSEQ multiplex PCR. The sample consists of around 14,000 clones, roughly three quarters of them appearing once. Sampling was conducted from a patient who underwent chemoradiotherapy. These TCRs come from a human donor with HPV-associated anogenital cancer.

The J gene is TRBJ1-5, the V gene TRBV30; the match to TRBD1 covers 7 bases. The CDR3 loop spans 15 amino acids. The germline V gene encodes CDR1 GTSNPN and CDR2 SVGIG (reference sequence). Trimming at V came to 2 bases and at J to 2 bases, leaving 6 bases not matched to a gene. The CDR3 sequence is CAWSSRQGGNQPQHF. CDR3 sequence (DNA): TGTGCCTGGAGTAGTCGACAGGGTGGCAATCAGCCCCAGCATTTT.

The rearrangement links TRBV2 to TRBJ1-4; D not resolved. Germline V lookup: CDR1 SNHLY, CDR2 FYNNEI. Trimming removed 4 bases from V and 3 bases from J, with 12 bases in between. The CDR3 runs 15 residues. CDR3 residues: CASSARALANEKLFF. CDR3 nucleotide sequence: TGTGCCAGCAGTGCTAGGGCATTAGCTAATGAAAAACTGTTTTTT.

This clone was detected only once. The chain couples TRBV18 to TRBJ1-5, with D perhaps TRBD1 (6 bases). Germline CDR1 KGHSH, CDR2 LQKENI. The CDR3 is made up of 16 amino acids. V lost 5 bases, J lost 1 base, and 15 bases lay in between. CDR3 nucleotides: TGTGCCAGCTCAGCGGTGTCGGGGGCGAGCAATCAGCCCCAGCATTTT. Translation: CASSAVSGASNQPQHF.

The CDR3 region is CASSWHENTEAFF. Written as DNA, the CDR3 is TGCGCCAGCAGCTGGCACGAGAACACTGAAGCTTTCTTT. The chain couples TRBV5-1 to TRBJ1-1; D gene unclear. V was pared by 3 bases and J by 1 base, with 7 bases between. Germline V gives CDR1 SGHRS, CDR2 YFSETQ. The CDR3 contains 13 residues.

In nucleotides, the CDR3 is TGTGCCAGCAGTGAAGCTTCTTCGTATCAGCCCCAGCATTTT. It specifies CASSEASSYQPQHF. The chain has TRBV2 and TRBJ1-5; no clear D gene. The germline V and J ends were trimmed by 0 bases and 5 bases, with 8 bases remaining between them. CDR3 length equals 14 residues. Germline V gene sequence: CDR1 SNHLY, CDR2 FYNNEI.

The chain carries TRBV30 and TRBJ1-1; 12 bases line up with TRBD1. V lost 3 bases, J lost 6 bases, and 8 bases stayed unmatched. The CDR3 contains 15 residues. Germline V lookup: CDR1 GTSNPN, CDR2 SVGIG (reference sequence). The CDR3, as DNA: TGTGCCTGGAGGACCGGGACAGGGGGCGTCTCTGAAGCTTTCTTT. This encodes CAWRTGTGGVSEAFF.

The chain links TRBV6-1 to TRBJ1-1; a possible D gene is TRBD1 (6 bases). Germline V lookup: CDR1 MNHNS, CDR2 SASEGT. The CDR3 loop spans 15 amino acids. V was trimmed by 6 bases and J by 2 bases, leaving 16 bases between them. Here the CDR3 reads CASSVRVGGNTEAFF. CDR3 nucleotides: TGTGCCAGCAGCGTAAGGGTGGGGGGCAACACTGAAGCTTTCTTT.

The V gene is TRBV28, the J gene TRBJ2-5; D is perhaps TRBD2 (5 bases). The CDR3 is 14 residues long. V gave up 7 bases and J gave up 4 bases, with 16 bases separating them. Germline lookup yields CDR1 MDHEN and CDR2 SYDVKM. DNA for the CDR3: TGTGCCAGCAACATGATCGGACTCTCAGAGACCCAGTACTTC. Amino acids: CASNMIGLSETQYF.

The chain has TRBV5-6 and TRBJ1-1; D is undetermined. There are 11 residues in the CDR3. The germline V gene encodes CDR1 SGHDT and CDR2 YYEEEE. Trimming took off 0 bases at V and 11 bases at J, with 8 bases between the two ends. DNA of the CDR3: TGTGCCAGCAGCTTGGCCGGGATTGCTTTCTTT. Translation gives CASSLAGIAFF.

This clone showed up just once. The rearrangement links TRBV9 to TRBJ1-1; possible D gene TRBD1, 5 bases. The CDR3 runs 14 residues. The V gene lost 0 bases and the J gene lost 5 bases, with 11 bases spanning the gap. Germline lookup yields CDR1 SGDLS and CDR2 YYNGEE. CDR3 loop: CASSVETGGTEAFF. The CDR3 DNA reads TGTGCCAGCAGCGTAGAAACAGGAGGGACTGAAGCTTTCTTT. Full variable domain (missing parts from reference TRBV9 and TRBJ1-1): DSGVTQTPKHLITATGQRVTLRCSPRSGDLSVYWYQQSLDQGLQFLIQYYNGEERAKGNILERFSAQQFPDLHSELNLSSLELGDSALYFCASSVETGGTEAFFGQGTRLTVV.

The CDR3: CSALTGGIEAFF. The CDR3 region has the DNA TGCAGCGCCCTAACTGGAGGGATTGAAGCTTTCTTT. V is TRBV29-1 and J is TRBJ1-1, with D unresolved. The length of the CDR3 is 12 residues. Germline loops: CDR1 SQVTM, CDR2 ANQGSEA. Trimming stripped 7 bases from V and 7 bases from J, with 16 bases between.

This clone was counted a few times. The chain uses TRBV7-8 and TRBJ2-7, with 7 positions matching TRBD1. Germline-derived CDR1 and CDR2 are SGHVS and FQNEAQ. V trimming: 4 bases; J trimming: 2 bases; junction bases outside the gene matches: 8. The CDR3 sequence is 15 residues long. CDR3 loop: CASSSGTALTYEQYF. CDR3 nucleotide sequence: TGTGCCAGCAGCTCGGGGACAGCCCTAACCTACGAGCAGTACTTC. The full variable domain, rest sourced from reference TRBV7-8 and TRBJ2-7, is GAGVSQSPRYKVAKRGQDVALRCDPISGHVSLFWYQQALGQGPEFLTYFQNEAQLDKSGLPSDRFFAERPEGSVSTLKIQRTQQEDSAVYLCASSSGTALTYEQYFGPGTRLTVT.

The CDR3 loop reads CASSAFISSGELFF. In DNA form, the CDR3 reads TGTGCCAGCAGCGCCTTCATTTCATCCGGGGAGCTGTTTTTT. This rearrangement joins TRBV7-9 to TRBJ2-2; no reliable D call. The V end was cut by 5 bases, the J end by 6 bases, with 13 bases between. CDR1 SEHNR and CDR2 FQNEAQ come from the germline V gene (reference sequence). This CDR3 is 14 amino acids long. The entire variable domain, with the rest obtained from reference TRBV7-9 and TRBJ2-2, is as follows: DTGVSQNPRHKITKRGQNVTFRCDPISEHNRLYWYRQTLGQGPEFLTYFQNEAQLEKSRLLSDRFSAERPKGSFSTLEIQRTEQGDSAMYLCASSAFISSGELFFGEGSRLTVL.

The chain is built from TRBV18 and TRBJ2-7; maybe TRBD1 (6 bases). Germline lookup yields CDR1 KGHSH and CDR2 LQKENI. The CDR3 extends over 12 amino acids. With 5 bases removed from V and 5 bases from J, the gap between germline ends came to 10 bases. The CDR3 sequence: CASSSNRDEQYF. In DNA form, the CDR3 reads TGTGCCAGCTCATCTAACAGGGACGAGCAGTACTTC.

This chain joins TRBV5-1 and TRBJ1-5; 7 bases fit TRBD1. The length of the CDR3 is 17 residues. V trimming: 10 bases; J trimming: 2 bases; junction bases outside the gene matches: 18. CDR1 and CDR2 from the germline V gene are SGHRS and YFSETQ. The CDR3 DNA reads TGCGCCGAAAGGACAGGCTTCCCAGCTGATGGCAATCAGCCCCAGCATTTT. Its translation: CAERTGFPADGNQPQHF.

This clone has a single count. The rearrangement uses TRBV2 and TRBJ1-5, with D unresolved. CDR1 SNHLY and CDR2 FYNNEI come from the germline V gene. The CDR3 contains 13 residues. With 3 bases removed from V and 6 bases from J, the gap between germline ends came to 9 bases. In DNA form, the CDR3 reads TGTGCCAGCAGTGAGGAGGTTGGTCAGCCCCAGCATTTT. Translating gives CASSEEVGQPQHF.

This chain connects TRBV6-6 to TRBJ2-3; 8 positions agree with TRBD2. The trim removed 2 bases at V and 1 base at J, leaving 2 bases unmatched. The CDR3 sequence is 15 residues long. Germline V gene data show CDR1 as MNHNY and CDR2 as SVGAGI (reference sequence). Here the CDR3 DNA reads TGTGCCAGCAGTTACGGAGCGGGGGGCACAGATACGCAGTATTTT. Protein: CASSYGAGGTDTQYF.

The genes are TRBV9 and TRBJ2-4, with 9 positions matching TRBD1. The CDR3 spans 14 residues. The trim removed 4 bases at V and 3 bases at J, leaving 2 bases unmatched. The germline V gene has CDR1 SGDLS and CDR2 YYNGEE. DNA for the CDR3: TGTGCCAGCAGCTGGGGACAGGGCAAAAACATTCAGTACTTC. It codes for CASSWGQGKNIQYF.

J is TRBJ1-6 and V is TRBV7-2, with 7 bases aligning to TRBD1. The V and J ends lost 1 base and 6 bases, in that order; junction bases with no gene match: 6. CDR1 and CDR2 from the germline V gene are SGHTA and FQGNSA. This CDR3 has 16 residues. The CDR3 region is CASSLDPRGTNSPLHF. The CDR3, as DNA: TGTGCCAGCAGCTTAGATCCCAGGGGGACTAATTCACCCCTCCACTTT.

This clone was seen a few times. This rearrangement joins TRBV19 to TRBJ2-3; 10 bases are shared with TRBD1. The CDR3 length is 14 residues. Looked up from germline, CDR1 is LNHDA and CDR2 is SQIVND (reference sequence). V gave up 6 bases and J gave up 3 bases; unmatched junction bases: 3. This CDR3 reads CASRDRGQTDTQYF. The CDR3 DNA sequence: TGTGCCAGTAGAGACAGGGGGCAGACAGATACGCAGTATTTT.

The chain couples TRBV27 to TRBJ2-7; D possibly matches TRBD1 or TRBD2 (5 bases each). Per the germline V gene, CDR1 is MNHEY and CDR2 is SMNVEV (reference sequence). Trimming removed 8 bases at V and 2 bases at J, with 13 bases between. This CDR3 is 13 amino acids long. The CDR3 loop reads CASARGVTYEQYF. The DNA for the CDR3 is TGTGCCAGCGCGAGGGGTGTTACCTACGAGCAGTACTTC.

V usage is TRBV4-1 and J usage is TRBJ1-2, with D possibly matching TRBD1 (6 bases). V lost 3 bases and J 8 bases, leaving 19 bases between the germline ends. Germline CDR1 and CDR2: MGHRA and YSYEKL. CDR3 length: 15 amino acids. The CDR3 DNA follows: TGCGCCAGCAGCCATTCATCGGGGGCAGCGGAGGGCTACACCTTC. This sequence encodes CASSHSSGAAEGYTF.

This clone was recorded once. This chain links TRBV30 with TRBJ1-2, with TRBD1 as a possible D gene (6 bases). The CDR3 has 16 residues. Trimming took off 5 bases at V and 4 bases at J, with 23 bases between the two ends. Germline V gives CDR1 GTSNPN, CDR2 SVGIG (reference sequence). The CDR3 region has the DNA TGTGCCTGGGGAAGAGCGGGGGGGATGGGGGCCTATGGCTACACCTTC. Its protein is CAWGRAGGMGAYGYTF.

The V and J genes are TRBV7-2 and TRBJ2-7; no definite D call. The V end lost 1 base, the J end lost 7 bases, and 8 bases lay between the germline ends. Per germline, CDR1 SGHTA and CDR2 FQGNSA. The CDR3 has 12 amino acids. The CDR3 sequence: CASSLGALEQYF. DNA of the CDR3: TGTGCCAGCAGCTTAGGGGCTTTAGAGCAGTACTTC.

The CDR3 sequence: CASSQDLGGAYEQYF. The CDR3 nucleotides are TGTGCCAGCAGCCAAGACCTGGGCGGTGCCTACGAGCAGTACTTC. The rearrangement joins TRBV4-2 to TRBJ2-7, with D unclear. The CDR3 sequence is 15 residues long. Trimming left V 0 bases short and J 2 bases short, with 11 bases between. Germline CDR1 reads LGHNA; CDR2 reads YNFKEQ.

The rearrangement uses TRBV19 and TRBJ1-2, with D uncertain. Deletions cut 7 bases from V and 5 bases from J, with 17 bases between. Per germline, CDR1 LNHDA and CDR2 SQIVND (reference sequence). The CDR3 extends over 14 amino acids. CDR3 loop: CASNPGRTHYGYTF. The CDR3 DNA reads as TGTGCCAGTAACCCCGGGAGGACCCATTATGGCTACACCTTC.

The rearrangement links TRBV6-6 to TRBJ2-7; 7 bases align to TRBD1. CDR3 length: 14 residues. After removal of 6 bases from V and 2 bases from J, the junction contained 7 bases not matched to a gene. CDR1 and CDR2 (germline): MNHNY, SVGAGI (reference sequence). The CDR3 spells CASRSGQAPYEQYF. The CDR3 coding sequence is TGTGCCAGCAGATCCGGACAGGCCCCCTACGAGCAGTACTTC.

The chain couples TRBV7-2 to TRBJ2-1; no clear D. CDR3 length: 12 amino acids. Trimming took 0 bases from V and 8 from J, leaving 5 bases between them. CDR1 SGHTA and CDR2 FQGNSA come from the germline V gene. The CDR3 bases are TGTGCCAGCAGCTTAGCTTACTATGAGCAGTTCTTC. This translates into CASSLAYYEQFF.

V gene TRBV11-1 combines with J gene TRBJ1-1, with 8 bases identical to TRBD1. The CDR3 is 18 amino acids. Germline assignment: CDR1 SGHAT and CDR2 FQDESV (reference sequence). V trimming: 1 base; J trimming: 0 bases; junction bases outside the gene matches: 10. The CDR3 DNA follows: TGTGCCAGCAGCTTAGAAATCAGGGGGCGCATTGTGAACACTGAAGCTTTCTTT. It is translated as CASSLEIRGRIVNTEAFF.

This chain joins TRBV5-8 and TRBJ2-7; D might be TRBD2 (6 bases). Germline lookup yields CDR1 SGHTS and CDR2 YDEGEE. V lost 4 bases to trimming and J lost 2 bases, with 16 bases between them. This CDR3 spans 15 amino acids. CDR3: CASSPGSGVAYEQYF. The CDR3 DNA is TGTGCCAGCAGCCCGGGGTCGGGGGTAGCCTACGAGCAGTACTTC.